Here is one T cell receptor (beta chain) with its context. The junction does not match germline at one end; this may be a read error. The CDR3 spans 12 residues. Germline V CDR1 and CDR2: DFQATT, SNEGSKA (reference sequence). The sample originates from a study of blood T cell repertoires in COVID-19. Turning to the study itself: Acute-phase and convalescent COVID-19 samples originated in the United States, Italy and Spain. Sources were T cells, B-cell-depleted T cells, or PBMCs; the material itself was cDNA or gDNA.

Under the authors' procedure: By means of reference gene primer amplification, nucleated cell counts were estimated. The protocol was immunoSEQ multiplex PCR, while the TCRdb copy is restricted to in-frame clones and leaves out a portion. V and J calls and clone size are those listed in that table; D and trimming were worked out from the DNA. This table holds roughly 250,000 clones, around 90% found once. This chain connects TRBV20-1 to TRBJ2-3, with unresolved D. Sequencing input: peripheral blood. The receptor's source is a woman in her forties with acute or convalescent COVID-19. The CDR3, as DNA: TGCAGTGCTAGTGCGAGCATAGATACGCAGTATTTT. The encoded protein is CSASASIDTQYF.